The clone carrying this TCR beta chain was counted a few times. Its antigen is not identified. The data stem from a study of T cells after yellow fever vaccination. Study-wide points: There was a possibility that FACS-sorted repertoires contained abundant clonotypes contaminating from the bulk population. The booster saw the reappearance of most primary-vaccination clones (around 96% CD4, about 90% CD8).

TCRdb re-called the 5' RACE reads through MiXCR, storing one row per CDR3 protein. The table has 450,000 to 650,000 distinct CDR3 sequences, just over 20% seen once. Trimming took off 5 bases at V and 2 bases at J, with 11 bases between the two ends. Germline V gives CDR1 SGHTA, CDR2 FQGNSA. The CDR3 length is 14 residues. V and J are TRBV7-2 and TRBJ2-3; weak D call: TRBD1 (6 bases). The sequence was collected from a man aged 18 to 35 who received the YFV17D yellow fever vaccine. The sample was PBMCs, taken 20 to 25 days after the first yellow fever vaccination. The chain's CDR3 is CASSRDNPTDTQYF. CDR3 nucleotide sequence: TGTGCCAGCAGCCGGGACAACCCCACAGATACGCAGTATTTT.